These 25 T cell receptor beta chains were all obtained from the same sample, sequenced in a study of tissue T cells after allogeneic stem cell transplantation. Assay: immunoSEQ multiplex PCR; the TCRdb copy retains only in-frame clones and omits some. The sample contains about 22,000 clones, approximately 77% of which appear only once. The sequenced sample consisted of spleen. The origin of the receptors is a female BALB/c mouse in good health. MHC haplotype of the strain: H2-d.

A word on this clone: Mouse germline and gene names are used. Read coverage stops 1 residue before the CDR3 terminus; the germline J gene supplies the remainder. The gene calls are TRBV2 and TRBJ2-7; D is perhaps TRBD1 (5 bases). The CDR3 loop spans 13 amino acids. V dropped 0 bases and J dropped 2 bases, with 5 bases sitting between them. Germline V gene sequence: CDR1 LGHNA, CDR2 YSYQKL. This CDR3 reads CASSQEDTYEQYF. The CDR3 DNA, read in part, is TGTGCCAGCAGCCAAGAGGACACCTATGAACAGTAC.

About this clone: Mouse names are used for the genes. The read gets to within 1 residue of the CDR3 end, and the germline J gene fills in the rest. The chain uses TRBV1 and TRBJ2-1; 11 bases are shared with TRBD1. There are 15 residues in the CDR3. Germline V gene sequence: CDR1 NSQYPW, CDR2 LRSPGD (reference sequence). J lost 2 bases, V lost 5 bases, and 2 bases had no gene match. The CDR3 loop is CTCSPGQGDYAEQFF. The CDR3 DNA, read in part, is TGCACCTGCAGTCCGGGACAGGGGGACTATGCTGAGCAGTTC.

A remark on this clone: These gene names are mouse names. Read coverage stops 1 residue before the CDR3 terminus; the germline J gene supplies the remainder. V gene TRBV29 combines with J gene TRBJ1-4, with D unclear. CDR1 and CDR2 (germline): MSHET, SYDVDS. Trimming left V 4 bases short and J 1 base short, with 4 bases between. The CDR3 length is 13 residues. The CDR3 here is CASSYGSNERLFF. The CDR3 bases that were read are TGTGCTAGCAGTTATGGTTCCAACGAAAGATTATTT.

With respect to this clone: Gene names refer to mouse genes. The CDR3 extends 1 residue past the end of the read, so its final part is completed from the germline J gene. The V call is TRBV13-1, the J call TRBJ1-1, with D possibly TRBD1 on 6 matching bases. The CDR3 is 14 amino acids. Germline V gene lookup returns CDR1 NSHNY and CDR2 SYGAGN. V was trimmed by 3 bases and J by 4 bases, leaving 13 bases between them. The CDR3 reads CASSGPGGGTEVFF. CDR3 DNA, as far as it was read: TGTGCCAGCAGTGGTCCCGGGGGCGGCACAGAAGTCTTC.

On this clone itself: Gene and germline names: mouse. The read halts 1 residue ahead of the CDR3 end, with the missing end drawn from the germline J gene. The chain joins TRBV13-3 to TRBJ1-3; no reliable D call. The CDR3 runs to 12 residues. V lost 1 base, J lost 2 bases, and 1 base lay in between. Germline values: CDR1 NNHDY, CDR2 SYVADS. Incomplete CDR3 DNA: TGTGCCAGCAGTGATACTGGAAATACGCTCTAT. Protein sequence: CASSDTGNTLY. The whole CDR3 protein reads CASSDTGNTLYF.

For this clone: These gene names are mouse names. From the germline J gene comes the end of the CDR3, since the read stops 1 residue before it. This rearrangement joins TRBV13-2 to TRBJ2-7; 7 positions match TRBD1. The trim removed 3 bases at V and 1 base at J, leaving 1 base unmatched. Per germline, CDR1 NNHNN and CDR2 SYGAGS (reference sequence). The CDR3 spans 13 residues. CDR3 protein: CASGGGQSYEQYF. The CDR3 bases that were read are TGTGCCAGCGGTGGGGGACAGTCCTATGAACAGTAC.

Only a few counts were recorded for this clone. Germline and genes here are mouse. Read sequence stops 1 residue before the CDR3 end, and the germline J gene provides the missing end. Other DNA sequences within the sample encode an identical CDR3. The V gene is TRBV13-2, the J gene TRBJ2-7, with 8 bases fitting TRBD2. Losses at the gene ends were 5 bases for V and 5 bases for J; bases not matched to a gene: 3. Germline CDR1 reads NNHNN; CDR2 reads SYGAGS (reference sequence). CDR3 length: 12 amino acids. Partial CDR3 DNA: TGTGCCAGCGGAGGTGGGGGGGATGAACAGTAC. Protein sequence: CASGGGGDEQY. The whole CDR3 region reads CASGGGGDEQYF.

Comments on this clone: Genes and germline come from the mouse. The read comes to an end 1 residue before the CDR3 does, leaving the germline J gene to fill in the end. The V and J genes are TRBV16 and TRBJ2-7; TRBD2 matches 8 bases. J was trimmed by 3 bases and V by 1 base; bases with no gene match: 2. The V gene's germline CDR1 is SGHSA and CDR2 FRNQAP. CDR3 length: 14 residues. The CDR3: CASSLAWGDYEQYF. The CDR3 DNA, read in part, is TGTGCAAGCAGCTTAGCCTGGGGGGACTATGAACAGTAC.

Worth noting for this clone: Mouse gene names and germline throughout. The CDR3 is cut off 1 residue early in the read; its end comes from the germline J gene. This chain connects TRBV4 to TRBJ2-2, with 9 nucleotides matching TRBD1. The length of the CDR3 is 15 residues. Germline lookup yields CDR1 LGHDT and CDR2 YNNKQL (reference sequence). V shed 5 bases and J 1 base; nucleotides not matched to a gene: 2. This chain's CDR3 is CASSRDRVNTGQLYF. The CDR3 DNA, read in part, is TGTGCCAGCAGCAGGGACAGGGTAAACACCGGGCAGCTCTAC. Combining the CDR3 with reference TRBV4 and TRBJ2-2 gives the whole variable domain ETAVFQTPNYHVTQVGNEVSFNCKQTLGHDTMYWYKQDSKKLLKIMFSYNNKQLIVNETVPRRFSPQSSDKAHLNLRIKSVEPEDSAVYLCASSRDRVNTGQLYFGEGSKLTVL.

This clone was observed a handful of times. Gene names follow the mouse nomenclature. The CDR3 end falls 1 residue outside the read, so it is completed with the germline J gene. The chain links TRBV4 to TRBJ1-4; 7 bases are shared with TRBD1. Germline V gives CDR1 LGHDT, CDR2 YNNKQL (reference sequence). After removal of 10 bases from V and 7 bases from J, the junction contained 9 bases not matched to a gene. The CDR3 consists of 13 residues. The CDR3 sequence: CATSDRAGERLFF. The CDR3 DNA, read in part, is TGTGCCACCTCCGACAGGGCGGGCGAAAGATTATTT.

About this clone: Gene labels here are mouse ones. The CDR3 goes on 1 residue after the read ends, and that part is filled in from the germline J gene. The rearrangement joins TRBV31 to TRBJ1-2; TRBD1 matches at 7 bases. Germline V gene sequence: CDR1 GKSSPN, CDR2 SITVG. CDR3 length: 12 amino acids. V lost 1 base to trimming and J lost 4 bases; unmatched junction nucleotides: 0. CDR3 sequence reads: CAWSPGGSDYTF. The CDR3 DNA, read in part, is TGTGCCTGGAGTCCAGGGGGCTCCGACTACACC.

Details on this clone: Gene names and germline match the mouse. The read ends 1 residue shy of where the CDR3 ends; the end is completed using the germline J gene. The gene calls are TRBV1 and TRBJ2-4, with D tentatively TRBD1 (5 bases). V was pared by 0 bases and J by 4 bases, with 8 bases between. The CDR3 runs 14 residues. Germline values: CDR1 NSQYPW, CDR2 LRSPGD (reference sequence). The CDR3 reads CTCSADVRENTLYF. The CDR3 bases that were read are TGCACCTGCAGTGCAGATGTCAGGGAAAACACCTTGTAC.

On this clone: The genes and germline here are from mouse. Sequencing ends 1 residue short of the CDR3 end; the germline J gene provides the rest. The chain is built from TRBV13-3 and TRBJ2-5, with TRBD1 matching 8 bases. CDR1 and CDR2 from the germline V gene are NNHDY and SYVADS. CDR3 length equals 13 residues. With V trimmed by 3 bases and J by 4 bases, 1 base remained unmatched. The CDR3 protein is CASSGTGKDTQYF. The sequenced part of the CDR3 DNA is TGTGCCAGCAGTGGGACAGGGAAAGACACCCAGTAC.

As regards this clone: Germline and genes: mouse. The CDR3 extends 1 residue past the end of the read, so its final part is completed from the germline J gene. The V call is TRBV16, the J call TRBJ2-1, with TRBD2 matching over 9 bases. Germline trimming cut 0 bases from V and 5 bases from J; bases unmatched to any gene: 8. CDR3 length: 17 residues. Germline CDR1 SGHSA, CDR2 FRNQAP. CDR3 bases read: TGTGCAAGCAGCTTAGATTTCCATGGGGGGGCGGATGCTGAGCAGTTC. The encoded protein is CASSLDFHGGADAEQF. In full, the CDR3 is CASSLDFHGGADAEQFF.

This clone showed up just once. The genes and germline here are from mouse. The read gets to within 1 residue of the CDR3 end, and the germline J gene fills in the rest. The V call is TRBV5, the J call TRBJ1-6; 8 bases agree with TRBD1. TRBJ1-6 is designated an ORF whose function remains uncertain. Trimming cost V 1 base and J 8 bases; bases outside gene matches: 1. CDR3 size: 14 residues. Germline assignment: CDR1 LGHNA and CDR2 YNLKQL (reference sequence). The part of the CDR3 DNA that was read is TGTGCCAGCAGCCAAGGGGACAGGTATTCGCCCCTCTAC. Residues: CASSQGDRYSPLY. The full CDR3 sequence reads CASSQGDRYSPLYF.

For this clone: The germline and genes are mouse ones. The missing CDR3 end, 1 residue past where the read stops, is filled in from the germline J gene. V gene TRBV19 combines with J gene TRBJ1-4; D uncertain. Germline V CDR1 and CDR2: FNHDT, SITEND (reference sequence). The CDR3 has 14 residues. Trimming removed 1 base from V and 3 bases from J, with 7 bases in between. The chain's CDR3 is CASSISKTNERLFF. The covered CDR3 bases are TGTGCCAGCAGTATATCAAAAACCAACGAAAGATTATTT. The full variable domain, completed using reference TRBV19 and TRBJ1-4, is GGIITQTPKFLIGQEGQKLTLKCQQNFNHDTMYWYRQDSGKGLRLIYYSITENDLQKGDLSEGYDASREKKSSFSLTVTSAQKNEMAVFLCASSISKTNERLFFGHGTKLSVL.

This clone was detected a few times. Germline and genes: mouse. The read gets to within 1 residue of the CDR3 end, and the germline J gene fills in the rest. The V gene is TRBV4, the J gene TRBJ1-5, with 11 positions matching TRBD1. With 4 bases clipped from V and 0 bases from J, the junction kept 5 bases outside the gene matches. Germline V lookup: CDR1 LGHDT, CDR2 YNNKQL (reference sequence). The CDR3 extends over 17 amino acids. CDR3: CASSSRDRGNNNQAPLF. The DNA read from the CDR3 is TGTGCCAGCAGCTCCCGGGACAGGGGGAATAACAACCAGGCTCCGCTT.

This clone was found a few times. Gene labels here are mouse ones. CDR3 DNA, as far as it was read: TGTGGTGCTTTAGACGGTCTTGCTGAGCAGTTC. Translating gives CGALDGLAEQF. Given in full, the CDR3 is CGALDGLAEQFF. The chain uses TRBV20 and TRBJ2-1, with D unclear. The read falls 1 residue short of the CDR3 end, and the missing part is taken from the germline J gene. The CDR3 has 12 residues. The germline gives CDR1 GFQATS, CDR2 STVNSAI. V was clipped by 5 bases and J by 6 bases, with 11 bases between them.

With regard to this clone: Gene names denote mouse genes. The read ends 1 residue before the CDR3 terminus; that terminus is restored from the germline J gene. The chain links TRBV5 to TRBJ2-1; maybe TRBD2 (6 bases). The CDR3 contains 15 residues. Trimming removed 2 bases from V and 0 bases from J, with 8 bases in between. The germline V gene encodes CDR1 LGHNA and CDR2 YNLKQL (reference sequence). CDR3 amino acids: CASSQNWVNYAEQFF. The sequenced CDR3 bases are TGTGCCAGCAGCCAAAACTGGGTTAACTATGCTGAGCAGTTC.

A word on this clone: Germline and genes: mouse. The CDR3 bases that were read are TGTGCCAGCAGTGATGCTGGGGGGCCTAGTCAAAACACCTTGTAC. Translated, it gives CASSDAGGPSQNTLY. The entire CDR3 is CASSDAGGPSQNTLYF. The J gene is TRBJ2-4, the V gene TRBV13-1; 8 nucleotides line up with TRBD2. Read data end 1 residue before the CDR3 end; the end is taken from the germline J gene. CDR1 is NSHNY and CDR2 is SYGAGN in the germline V gene. CDR3 length: 16 amino acids. The V and J ends lost 0 bases and 0 bases, in that order; junction bases with no gene match: 3.

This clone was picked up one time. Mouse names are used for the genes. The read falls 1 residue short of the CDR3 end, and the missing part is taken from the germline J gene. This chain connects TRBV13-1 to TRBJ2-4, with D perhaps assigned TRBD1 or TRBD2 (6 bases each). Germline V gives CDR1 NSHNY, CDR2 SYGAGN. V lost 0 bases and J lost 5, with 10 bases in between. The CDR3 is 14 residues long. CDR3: CASSDGGRRNTLYF. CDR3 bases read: TGTGCCAGCAGTGATGGGGGGCGCCGAAACACCTTGTAC.

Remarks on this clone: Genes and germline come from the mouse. CDR3 bases read: TGTGCCAGCAAGGAACTGGGGAGTGCAGAAACGCTGTAT. Translation: CASKELGSAETLY. Given in full, the CDR3 is CASKELGSAETLYF. V usage is TRBV19 and J usage is TRBJ2-3, with 7 bases fitting TRBD2. The read terminates 1 residue ahead of where the CDR3 ends, so the germline J gene completes it. The trim removed 6 bases at V and 0 bases at J, leaving 4 bases unmatched. The CDR3 consists of 14 residues. Per germline, CDR1 FNHDT and CDR2 SITEND (reference sequence).

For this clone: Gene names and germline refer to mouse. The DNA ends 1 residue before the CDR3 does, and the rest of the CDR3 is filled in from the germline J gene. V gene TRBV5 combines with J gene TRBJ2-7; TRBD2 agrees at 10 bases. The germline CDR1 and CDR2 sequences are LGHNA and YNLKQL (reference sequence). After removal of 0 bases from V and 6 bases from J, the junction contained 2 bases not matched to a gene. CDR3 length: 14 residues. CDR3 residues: CASSQDWGGVEQYF. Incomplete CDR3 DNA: TGTGCCAGCAGCCAAGACTGGGGGGGCGTTGAACAGTAC.

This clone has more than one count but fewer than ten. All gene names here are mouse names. CDR3 residues: CASRRTGYEQYF. The sequenced CDR3 bases are TGTGCCAGCAGGCGTACAGGGTATGAACAGTAC. The J gene is TRBJ2-7, the V gene TRBV14, with D possibly matching TRBD1 (6 bases). The read stops 1 residue short of the end of the CDR3; the missing end is completed from the germline J gene. V was trimmed by 5 bases and J by 4 bases, leaving 10 bases between them. The CDR3 loop spans 12 amino acids. Germline values: CDR1 SGHDT, CDR2 FRDEAV. The whole variable domain, filled in from reference TRBV14 and TRBJ2-7, reads EAGVTQSPRYAVLQEGQAVSFWCDPISGHDTLYWYQQPRDQGPQLLVYFRDEAVIDNSQLPSDRFSAVRPKGTNSTLKIQSAKQGDTATYLCASRRTGYEQYFGPGTRLTVL.

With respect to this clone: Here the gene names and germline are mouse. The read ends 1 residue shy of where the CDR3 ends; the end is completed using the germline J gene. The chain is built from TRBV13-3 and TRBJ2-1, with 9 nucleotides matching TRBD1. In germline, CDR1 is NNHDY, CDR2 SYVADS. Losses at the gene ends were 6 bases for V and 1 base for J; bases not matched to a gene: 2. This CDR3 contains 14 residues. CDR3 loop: CASNDRGNYAEQFF. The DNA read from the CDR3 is TGTGCCAGCAACGACAGGGGGAACTATGCTGAGCAGTTC.